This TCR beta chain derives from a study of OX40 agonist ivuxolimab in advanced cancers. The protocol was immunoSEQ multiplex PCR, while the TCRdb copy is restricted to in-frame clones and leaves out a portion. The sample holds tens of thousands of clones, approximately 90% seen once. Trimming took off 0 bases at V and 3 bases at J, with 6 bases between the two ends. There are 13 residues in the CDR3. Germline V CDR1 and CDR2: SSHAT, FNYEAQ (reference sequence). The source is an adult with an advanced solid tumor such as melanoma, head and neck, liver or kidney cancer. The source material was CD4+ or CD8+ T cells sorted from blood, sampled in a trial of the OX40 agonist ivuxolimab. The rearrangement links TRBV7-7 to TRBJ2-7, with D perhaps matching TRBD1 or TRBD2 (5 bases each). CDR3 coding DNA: TGTGCCAGCAGCTTAGCGGGGGACTACGAGCAGTACTTC. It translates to CASSLAGDYEQYF.